There are many counts of the clone carrying this T cell receptor (beta chain). Ahead of thyroid surgery, no patient had received treatment of any kind. Via MiXCR, TCRdb re-called the PCR reads. The sample lists more than 20,000 clones; around a fifth were seen once. These data are taken from a study of metastatic and nonmetastatic thyroid tumors. The germline gives CDR1 LGHDT, CDR2 YNNKEL (reference sequence). The CDR3 covers 15 residues. The ends were cut back, 1 base at V and 3 bases at J, with 12 bases in the middle. V usage is TRBV3-1 and J usage is TRBJ1-1; D perhaps matches TRBD1 (6 bases). The sequencing sample was made of tumor tissue. The sequence was collected from a female donor with papillary thyroid cancer or a benign thyroid nodule (not recorded which). Some clones in this sample may be carry-over from other donors' samples. CDR3 DNA: TGTGCCAGCAGCCAAGCAGGGGCCGGTTACACTGAAGCTTTCTTT. It is translated as CASSQAGAGYTEAFF.